The 31 T cell receptor beta chains below come from one sample, sequenced in a study of blood T cell repertoires in COVID-19. Sequenced by immunoSEQ multiplex PCR; TCRdb stores in-frame clones only, minus some. The sample consists of about 400,000 clones, nearly 90% of them appearing once. The sample taken for sequencing was PBMCs or T cells enriched from blood (not recorded which). The source is a woman aged 40 to 50 with acute COVID-19.

The J gene is TRBJ2-1, the V gene TRBV7-8; 8 nucleotides align to TRBD1. J gave up 7 bases and V 2 bases, and 7 bases lay outside the gene matches. The CDR3 spans 15 residues. Germline CDR1 and CDR2: SGHVS and FQNEAQ. CDR3 protein: CASSLQGAVANEQFF. Written as DNA, the CDR3 is TGTGCCAGCAGCTTACAGGGGGCCGTCGCTAATGAGCAGTTCTTC.

The chain employs TRBV18 and TRBJ2-5; 11 positions agree with TRBD1. Germline assignment: CDR1 KGHSH and CDR2 LQKENI. The CDR3 has 15 residues. V shed 0 bases, J shed 7 bases, and the junction held 4 bases outside the gene matches. The CDR3 bases are TGTGCCAGCTCACCACCAATGGGACAGGGGGTGACCCAGTACTTC. Translation gives CASSPPMGQGVTQYF.

The J gene is TRBJ1-4, the V gene TRBV5-1; 7 nucleotides agree with TRBD1. Germline V gene data show CDR1 as SGHRS and CDR2 as YFSETQ. This CDR3 is built from 15 residues. The V and J ends lost 4 bases and 3 bases, in that order; junction bases with no gene match: 6. The CDR3, as DNA: TGCGCCAGCAGCCCACAGGGGTGGTCTAATGAAAAACTGTTTTTT. The encoded protein is CASSPQGWSNEKLFF.

This chain links TRBV18 with TRBJ1-5; D unclear. In germline, CDR1 is KGHSH, CDR2 LQKENI. V was cut by 1 base and J by 6 bases, with 13 bases left in between. The CDR3 runs 15 residues. CDR3 sequence (DNA): TGTGCCAGCTCACCACAGGGTACAGAGGGTCAGCCCCAGCATTTT. This translates into CASSPQGTEGQPQHF.

The gene calls are TRBV4-1 and TRBJ1-2, with TRBD1 matching 9 bases. With V trimmed by 2 bases and J by 7 bases, 5 bases remained unmatched. Germline V gives CDR1 MGHRA, CDR2 YSYEKL. The CDR3 loop spans 14 amino acids. The CDR3 loop reads CASSQPDRGGGYTF. CDR3 DNA: TGCGCCAGCAGCCAACCGGACAGGGGCGGTGGCTACACCTTC.

CDR3 residues: CASSQVGGGYEQYF. The CDR3 DNA sequence: TGTGCCAGCAGCCAAGTGGGAGGCGGCTACGAGCAGTACTTC. This chain links TRBV3-1 (or the pseudogene TRBV3-2) with TRBJ2-7, with D possibly TRBD2 on 6 matching bases. Germline V gene lookup returns CDR1 LGHDT and CDR2 YNNKEL (reference sequence). CDR3 length equals 14 residues. V lost 1 base, J lost 3 bases, and 10 bases lay in between.

This clone has only a few counts. The chain couples TRBV12-3 or TRBV12-4 to TRBJ1-2, with D tentatively TRBD1 (5 bases). V gave up 6 bases and J gave up 6 bases, with 11 bases separating them. This CDR3 is 12 amino acids long. The CDR3 nucleotides read TGTGCCAGCAGGACCAGGGTGGATGGCTACACCTTC. Protein: CASRTRVDGYTF.

This clone was picked up one time. Other DNA sequences in the sample encode the same CDR3. The chain carries TRBV9 and TRBJ1-1; the D is unclear. The germline CDR1 and CDR2 sequences are SGDLS and YYNGEE. The CDR3 length is 15 residues. V lost 0 bases to trimming and J lost 1 base, with 10 bases between them. The CDR3 loop is CASSVVPGANTEAFF. The CDR3 coding sequence is TGTGCCAGCAGCGTAGTTCCGGGAGCGAACACTGAAGCTTTCTTT.

The J gene is TRBJ2-5, the V gene TRBV2; no definite D call. The V gene's germline CDR1 is SNHLY and CDR2 FYNNEI. This CDR3 has 13 residues. The V end was cut by 10 bases, the J end by 4 bases, with 16 bases between. In DNA, the CDR3 is TGTGCCATAAATCACGGTGGCGGAGAGACCCAGTACTTC. This sequence encodes CAINHGGGETQYF.

This chain connects TRBV20-1 to TRBJ2-4; 10 bases line up with TRBD2. Germline V gene data show CDR1 as DFQATT and CDR2 as SNEGSKA (reference sequence). This CDR3 is built from 15 residues. After removal of 3 bases from V and 3 bases from J, the junction contained 5 bases not matched to a gene. In DNA, the CDR3 is TGCAGTGCTAGTTCACTAGCGGGACGCAAAAACATTCAGTACTTC. It is translated as CSASSLAGRKNIQYF.

The gene calls are TRBV18 and TRBJ2-5; 8 bases agree with TRBD1. Trimming took 0 bases from V and 4 from J; bases not matched to a gene: 4. The CDR3 is 15 amino acids. Germline CDR1 KGHSH, CDR2 LQKENI. CDR3 sequence reads: CASSPPMTGVETQYF. The CDR3, as DNA: TGTGCCAGCTCACCACCCATGACAGGGGTAGAGACCCAGTACTTC.

The rearrangement uses TRBV5-1 and TRBJ1-2, with D possibly being TRBD1 (6 bases). Germline lookup yields CDR1 SGHRS and CDR2 YFSETQ. This CDR3 contains 14 residues. V gave up 1 base and J gave up 2 bases, with 9 bases separating them. CDR3 sequence: CASSLYGQNYGYTF. CDR3 DNA sequence: TGCGCCAGCAGCTTGTACGGACAGAACTATGGCTACACCTTC.

The chain combines TRBV6-5 with TRBJ1-6; D is possibly TRBD1 (6 bases). The CDR3 is 13 amino acids. V was pared by 4 bases and J by 8 bases, with 9 bases between. From germline, CDR1 is MNHEY and CDR2 SVGAGI. The DNA for the CDR3 is TGTGCCAGCAGTTCTTGGACAGATTCACCCCTCCACTTT. Its protein product is CASSSWTDSPLHF.

In the case of this clone: Other nucleotide sequences from this sample produce the same CDR3. V usage is TRBV5-1 and J usage is TRBJ1-6; the match to TRBD1 covers 7 bases. Losses at the gene ends were 0 bases for V and 6 bases for J; bases not matched to a gene: 3. Germline assignment: CDR1 SGHRS and CDR2 YFSETQ. The CDR3 has 15 residues. The CDR3 protein is CASSLEGAGNSPLHF. The DNA of the CDR3 is TGCGCCAGCAGCTTGGAGGGGGCTGGTAATTCACCCCTCCACTTT.

J is TRBJ1-1 and V is TRBV7-9, with D possibly being TRBD1 (6 bases). V shed 4 bases and J shed 3 bases, with 9 bases lying between them. The CDR3 totals 13 residues. Germline loops: CDR1 SEHNR, CDR2 FQNEAQ (reference sequence). The CDR3 DNA sequence: TGTGCCAGCAGCTCCCGACAGGACACTGAAGCTTTCTTT. It encodes CASSSRQDTEAFF.

This chain joins TRBV29-1 and TRBJ1-2; D unclear. The ends were cut back, 2 bases at V and 2 bases at J, with 9 bases in the middle. The CDR3 runs 13 residues. CDR1 is SQVTM and CDR2 is ANQGSEA in the germline V gene. The CDR3 sequence: CSVERGQNYGYTF. DNA for the CDR3: TGCAGCGTTGAACGGGGTCAGAACTATGGCTACACCTTC.

This clone was observed a single time. The gene calls are TRBV6-5 and TRBJ2-1; a possible D gene is TRBD2 (5 bases). The CDR3 loop spans 15 amino acids. Looked up from germline, CDR1 is MNHEY and CDR2 is SVGAGI. With 7 bases removed from V and 2 bases from J, the gap between germline ends came to 15 bases. The CDR3 sequence: CASTLEDSTYNEQFF. The DNA of the CDR3 is TGTGCCAGCACCTTAGAGGACTCCACCTACAATGAGCAGTTCTTC.

V and J are TRBV11-2 and TRBJ2-7; 10 nucleotides line up with TRBD1. The J segment lost 3 bases and the V segment lost 1 base, leaving 0 bases of the junction unmatched. Germline V lookup: CDR1 SGHAT, CDR2 FQNNGV. The CDR3 runs to 14 residues. Here the CDR3 reads CASSLGDRGYEQYF. CDR3 DNA: TGTGCCAGCAGCTTAGGGGACAGGGGCTACGAGCAGTACTTC.

The chain combines TRBV30 with TRBJ2-6, with 9 nucleotides matching TRBD1. Germline lookup yields CDR1 GTSNPN and CDR2 SVGIG (reference sequence). The CDR3 totals 16 residues. J lost 0 bases, V lost 4 bases, and 4 bases had no gene match. The CDR3 DNA sequence: TGTGCCTGGAACAGGGGGCTTAGCTCTGGGGCCAACGTCCTGACTTTC. Translating gives CAWNRGLSSGANVLTF.

Here the CDR3 DNA reads TGTGCCAGCAGCTTGGGCCCGACAGTGAACACCGGGGAGCTGTTTTTT. Translating it yields CASSLGPTVNTGELFF. The chain uses TRBV7-6 and TRBJ2-2; D is perhaps TRBD1 (5 bases). Deletions cut 3 bases from V and 1 base from J, with 12 bases between. CDR3 length equals 16 residues. Germline CDR1 reads SGHVS; CDR2 reads FNYEAQ.

J is TRBJ2-3 and V is TRBV24-1, with 8 bases matching TRBD2. V was pared by 2 bases and J by 4 bases, with 7 bases of the junction left unmatched. The CDR3 is made up of 16 amino acids. Germline V gene lookup returns CDR1 KGHDR and CDR2 SFDVKD. The CDR3 region is CATSDSPTGGPDTQYF. The CDR3 region has the DNA TGTGCCACCAGTGATTCCCCCACGGGGGGGCCAGATACGCAGTATTTT.

This clone was recorded a few times. V is TRBV28 and J is TRBJ1-5; D not certain. This CDR3 is 17 amino acids long. Trimming left V 8 bases short and J 2 bases short, with 22 bases between. Per the germline V gene, CDR1 is MDHEN and CDR2 is SYDVKM. For the CDR3, the DNA is TGTGCCAGCGGAGTTAAGTTGATCCAAAAGGGCAATCAGCCCCAGCATTTT. This gives the protein CASGVKLIQKGNQPQHF.

The chain recombines TRBV9 with TRBJ2-7; D call uncertain. V lost 0 bases, J lost 0 bases, and 10 bases lay in between. This CDR3 has 15 amino acids. Germline V CDR1 and CDR2: SGDLS, YYNGEE. CDR3 sequence: CASSVGADSSYEQYF. For the CDR3, the DNA is TGTGCCAGCAGCGTAGGAGCTGATAGCTCCTACGAGCAGTACTTC.

The genes are TRBV6-1 and TRBJ1-2, with 9 bases fitting TRBD1. The CDR3 runs 13 residues. V trimming: 6 bases; J trimming: 6 bases; junction bases outside the gene matches: 5. From germline, CDR1 is MNHNS and CDR2 SASEGT. The CDR3 here is CASSPGQGHGYTF. As DNA, the CDR3 is TGTGCCAGCAGCCCGGGACAGGGCCATGGCTACACCTTC.

The chain combines TRBV10-3 with TRBJ2-7; 8 bases agree with TRBD1. The CDR3 sequence is 14 residues long. The trim removed 3 bases at V and 1 base at J, leaving 2 bases unmatched. Germline values: CDR1 ENHRY, CDR2 SYGVKD. CDR3 in amino acids: CAISDQGASYEQYF. The CDR3 nucleotides read TGTGCCATCAGTGATCAGGGGGCTTCCTACGAGCAGTACTTC.

This chain's CDR3 is CASSLEWGELYTQYF. The CDR3 DNA reads TGTGCCAGCAGCTTGGAGTGGGGGGAACTTTATACGCAGTATTTT. V gene TRBV5-8 combines with J gene TRBJ2-3; perhaps TRBD2 as D (6 bases). CDR1 SGHTS and CDR2 YDEGEE come from the germline V gene. This CDR3 comprises 15 residues. V lost 0 bases to trimming and J lost 7 bases, with 15 bases between them.

This clone came up once. The gene calls are TRBV19 and TRBJ2-1; TRBD2 matches 12 bases. Looked up from germline, CDR1 is LNHDA and CDR2 is SQIVND (reference sequence). The J segment lost 5 bases and the V segment lost 5 bases, leaving 7 bases of the junction unmatched. This CDR3 has 16 amino acids. The CDR3 is CASSGVLAGGNNEQFF. The CDR3 DNA sequence: TGTGCCAGTAGTGGGGTTCTAGCGGGGGGGAACAATGAGCAGTTCTTC.

This chain connects TRBV12-3 or TRBV12-4 to TRBJ2-7; TRBD1 matches at 9 bases. J lost 5 bases, V lost 6 bases, and 2 bases had no gene match. The CDR3 has 12 residues. The CDR3 protein is CASSWTGDEQYF. The CDR3 DNA reads TGTGCCAGCAGCTGGACAGGGGACGAGCAGTACTTC.

The rearrangement joins TRBV4-1 to TRBJ2-2; D uncertain. V lost 0 bases and J 3 bases, leaving 8 bases between the germline ends. Per germline, CDR1 MGHRA and CDR2 YSYEKL. The CDR3 consists of 15 residues. The CDR3 DNA reads as TGCGCCAGCAGCCAAGAGGGCAGAGACACCGGGGAGCTGTTTTTT. It codes for CASSQEGRDTGELFF.

As concerns this clone: At one end the junction does not follow the germline gene, possibly because of a read error. The chain employs TRBV18 and TRBJ2-7; 15 nucleotides agree with TRBD2. The CDR3 contains 15 residues. CDR1 is KGHSH and CDR2 is LQKENI in the germline V gene. CDR3 in amino acids: CASWGLAGGTYEQYF. CDR3 sequence (DNA): TGTGCAAGCTGGGGACTAGCGGGGGGTACCTACGAGCAGTACTTC.

The chain joins TRBV4-1 to TRBJ2-5, with TRBD2 matching 13 bases. CDR3 length: 18 residues. V trimming: 4 bases; J trimming: 0 bases; junction bases outside the gene matches: 8. CDR1 is MGHRA and CDR2 is YSYEKL in the germline V gene. CDR3 bases: TGCGCCAGCAGCCCCAGACTAGCGGGGGGTCATTACCAAGAGACCCAGTACTTC. It is translated as CASSPRLAGGHYQETQYF.